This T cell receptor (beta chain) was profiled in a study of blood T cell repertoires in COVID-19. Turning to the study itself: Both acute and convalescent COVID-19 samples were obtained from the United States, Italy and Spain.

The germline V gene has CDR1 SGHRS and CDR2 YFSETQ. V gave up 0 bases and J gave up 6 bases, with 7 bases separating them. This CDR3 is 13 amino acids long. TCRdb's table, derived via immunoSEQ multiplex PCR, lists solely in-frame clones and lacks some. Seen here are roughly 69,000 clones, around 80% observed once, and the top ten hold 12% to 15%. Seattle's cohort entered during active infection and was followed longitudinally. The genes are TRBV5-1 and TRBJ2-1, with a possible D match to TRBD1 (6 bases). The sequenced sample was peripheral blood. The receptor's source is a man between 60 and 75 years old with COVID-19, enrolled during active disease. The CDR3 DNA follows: TGCGCCAGCAGCTTGGGACAGGTCAATGAGCAGTTCTTC. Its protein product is CASSLGQVNEQFF. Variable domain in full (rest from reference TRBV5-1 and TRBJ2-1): KAGVTQTPRYLIKTRGQQVTLSCSPISGHRSVSWYQQTPGQGLQFLFEYFSETQRNKGNFPGRFSGRQFSNSRSEMNVSTLELGDSALYLCASSLGQVNEQFFGPGTRLTVL.